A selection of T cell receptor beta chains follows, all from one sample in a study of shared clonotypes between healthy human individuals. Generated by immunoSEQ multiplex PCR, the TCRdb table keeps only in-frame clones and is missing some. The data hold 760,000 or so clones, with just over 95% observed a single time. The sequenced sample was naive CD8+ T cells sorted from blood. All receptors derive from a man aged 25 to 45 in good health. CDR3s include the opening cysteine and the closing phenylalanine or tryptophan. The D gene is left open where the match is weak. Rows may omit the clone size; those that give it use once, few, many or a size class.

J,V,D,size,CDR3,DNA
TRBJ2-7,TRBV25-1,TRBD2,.,CASSPSGTSRSSYEQYF,TGTGCCAGCAGTCCTTCGGGGACTAGCAGAAGCTCCTACGAGCAGTACTTC
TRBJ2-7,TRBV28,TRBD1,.,CASSPLGAGQAYEQYF,TGTGCCAGCAGTCCTCTAGGGGCGGGACAGGCCTACGAGCAGTACTTC
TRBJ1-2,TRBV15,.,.,CATSSLSTGARGYTF,TGTGCCACCAGCAGCCTCTCGACAGGCGCTCGAGGCTACACCTTC
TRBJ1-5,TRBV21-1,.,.,CASSKERMGQVNNQPQHF,TGTGCCAGCAGCAAAGAGAGGATGGGACAGGTTAACAATCAGCCCCAGCATTTT
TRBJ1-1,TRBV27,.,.,CASSSFRTGNTEAFF,TGTGCCAGCAGTTCATTTAGGACGGGGAACACTGAAGCTTTCTTT
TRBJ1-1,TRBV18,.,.,CASSPGAQPYTEAFF,TGTGCCAGCTCACCTGGGGCCCAGCCCTACACTGAAGCTTTCTTT
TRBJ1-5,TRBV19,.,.,CASSIKSGGNQPQHF,TGTGCCAGTAGTATAAAGTCGGGAGGCAATCAGCCCCAGCATTTT
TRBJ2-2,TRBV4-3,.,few,CASSQDSRLLFF,TGCGCCAGCAGCCAAGATTCCCGGCTGCTGTTTTTT
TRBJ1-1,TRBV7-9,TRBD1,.,CASSLPGRGRVGTEAFF,TGTGCCAGCAGCCTACCTGGGAGGGGGCGCGTGGGCACTGAAGCTTTCTTT
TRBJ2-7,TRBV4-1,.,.,CARTEAGTLAYEQYF,TGCGCCAGAACAGAGGCAGGGACCCTAGCCTACGAGCAGTACTTC
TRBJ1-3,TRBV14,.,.,CASSQGPAGGSSGNTIYF,TGTGCCAGCAGCCAAGGCCCCGCGGGGGGAAGCTCTGGAAACACCATATATTTT
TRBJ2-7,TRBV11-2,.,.,CASSITSYEQYF,TGTGCCAGCAGCATCACCTCCTACGAGCAGTACTTC
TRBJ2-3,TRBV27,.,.,CASSLGWGLNTDTQYF,TGTGCCAGCAGTTTAGGGTGGGGACTGAACACAGATACGCAGTATTTT
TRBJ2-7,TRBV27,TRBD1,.,CASRATGTGPYEQYF,TGTGCCAGCAGGGCAACCGGGACAGGGCCCTACGAGCAGTACTTC
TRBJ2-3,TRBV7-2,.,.,CASAYPDTQYF,TGTGCCAGCGCTTATCCAGATACGCAGTATTTT
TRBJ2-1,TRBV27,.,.,CASSQARSSYNEQFF,TGTGCCAGCAGCCAGGCAAGGAGCTCCTACAATGAGCAGTTCTTC
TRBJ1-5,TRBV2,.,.,CASRRDNPRLGQPQHF,TGTGCCAGCAGGAGGGACAACCCCCGGCTCGGTCAGCCCCAGCATTTT
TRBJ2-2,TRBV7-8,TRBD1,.,CASSPTGTGYTGELFF,TGTGCCAGCAGCCCTACCGGGACAGGGTACACCGGGGAGCTGTTTTTT
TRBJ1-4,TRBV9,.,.,CASSVDDSTNEKLFF,TGTGCCAGCAGCGTAGACGACAGCACTAATGAAAAACTGTTTTTT
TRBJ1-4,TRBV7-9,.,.,CASSSLEEPKMKKLFF,TGTGCCAGCAGTTCCCTTGAGGAGCCTAAAATGAAGAAACTGTTTTTT
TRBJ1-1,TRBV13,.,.,CASSRFALGASTEAFF,TGTGCCAGCAGCAGATTTGCTCTTGGTGCTAGCACTGAAGCTTTCTTT
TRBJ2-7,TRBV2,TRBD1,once,CASSGQGSVFPHYEQYF,TGTGCCAGCAGTGGACAGGGCTCGGTCTTTCCGCACTACGAGCAGTACTTC
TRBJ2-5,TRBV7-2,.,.,CASSLEVTTVQETQYF,TGTGCCAGCAGCTTAGAAGTGACTACCGTGCAAGAGACCCAGTACTTC
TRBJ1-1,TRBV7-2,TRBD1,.,CASSPRDRGLGTEAFF,TGTGCCAGCAGCCCCCGGGACAGGGGGCTTGGCACTGAAGCTTTCTTT
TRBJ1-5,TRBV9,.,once,CASSLKTDQPQHF,TGTGCCAGCAGCCTTAAGACAGATCAGCCCCAGCATTTT
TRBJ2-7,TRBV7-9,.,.,CASSSSRGGPSSYEQYF,TGTGCCAGCAGCTCTAGTCGAGGCGGGCCAAGCTCCTACGAGCAGTACTTC
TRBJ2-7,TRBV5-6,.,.,CASRLGAGVGLEQYF,TGTGCCAGCAGGTTGGGTGCTGGCGTAGGCCTCGAGCAGTACTTC
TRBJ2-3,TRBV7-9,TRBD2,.,CASSFPSGRVGSDTQYF,TGTGCCAGCAGCTTTCCTAGCGGGAGGGTCGGTTCAGATACGCAGTATTTT
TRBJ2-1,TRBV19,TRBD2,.,CASSIGPSGYNEQFF,TGTGCCAGTAGTATAGGTCCTAGCGGATACAATGAGCAGTTCTTC
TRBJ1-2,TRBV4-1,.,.,CASSQGRRGYTF,TGCGCCAGCAGCCAGGGGCGCCGGGGCTACACCTTC
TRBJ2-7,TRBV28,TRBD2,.,CASMFELAGYYEQYF,TGTGCCAGCATGTTTGAACTAGCGGGTTATTACGAGCAGTACTTC
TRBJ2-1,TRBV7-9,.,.,CASSLRIQDQFF,TGTGCCAGCAGCTTACGAATCCAGGACCAGTTCTTC
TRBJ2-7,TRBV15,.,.,CATRGTATYEQYF,TGTGCCACCAGAGGGACCGCTACCTACGAGCAGTACTTC
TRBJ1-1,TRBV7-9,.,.,CASSLAQGNTEAFF,TGTGCCAGCAGCTTAGCGCAAGGGAACACTGAAGCTTTCTTT
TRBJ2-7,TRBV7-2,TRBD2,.,CASSPTSGGSYEQYF,TGTGCCAGCAGCCCGACTAGCGGGGGATCCTACGAGCAGTACTTC
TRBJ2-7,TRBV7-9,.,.,CASSSPPQGTYEQYF,TGTGCCAGCAGCTCCCCACCTCAGGGGACCTACGAGCAGTACTTC
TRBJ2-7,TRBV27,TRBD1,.,CASSTGQGGYEQYF,TGTGCCAGCAGCACTGGACAGGGGGGCTACGAGCAGTACTTC
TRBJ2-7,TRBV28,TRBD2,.,CASSSQRTSGRSYEQYF,TGTGCCAGCAGTTCACAAAGGACTAGCGGTCGTTCCTACGAGCAGTACTTC
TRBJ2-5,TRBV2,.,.,CATHRRGGTQYF,TGTGCCACCCACCGGCGAGGGGGGACCCAGTACTTC
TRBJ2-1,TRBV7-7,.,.,CASSLSLGYNEQFF,TGTGCTAGCAGCTTATCTTTAGGCTACAATGAGCAGTTCTTC
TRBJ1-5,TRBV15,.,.,CATSRDRNSNQPQHF,TGTGCCACCAGCAGAGACAGAAATAGCAATCAGCCCCAGCATTTT
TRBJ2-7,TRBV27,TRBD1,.,CASSLAGTGPLEQYF,TGTGCCAGCAGTTTAGCTGGGACAGGACCCCTCGAGCAGTACTTC
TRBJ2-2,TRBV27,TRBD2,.,CASSTTAVWGSGRNTGELFF,TGTGCCAGCAGTACGACCGCAGTTTGGGGTAGCGGGAGGAACACCGGGGAGCTGTTTTTT
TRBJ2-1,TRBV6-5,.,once,CASSYPPSNEQFF,TGTGCCAGCAGTTACCCACCTAGCAATGAGCAGTTCTTC
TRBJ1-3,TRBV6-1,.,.,CASSEWVAGNTIYF,TGTGCCAGCAGTGAGTGGGTTGCTGGAAACACCATATATTTT
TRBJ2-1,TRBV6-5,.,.,CASSSTGFNEQFF,TGTGCCAGCAGCTCCACAGGGTTCAATGAGCAGTTCTTC
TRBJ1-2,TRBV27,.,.,CASSKGMGGYTF,TGTGCCAGCAGCAAGGGTATGGGGGGCTACACCTTC
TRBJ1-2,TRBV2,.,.,CASSKALGPNYGYTF,TGTGCCAGCAGTAAAGCGCTGGGGCCCAACTATGGCTACACCTTC
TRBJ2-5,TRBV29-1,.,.,CSAQGQETQYF,TGCAGCGCACAGGGTCAAGAGACCCAGTACTTC
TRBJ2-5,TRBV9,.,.,CASSVDHGDPFQETQYF,TGTGCCAGCAGCGTAGATCATGGGGACCCTTTCCAAGAGACCCAGTACTTC
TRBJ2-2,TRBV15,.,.,CATSSLGETATGELFF,TGTGCCACCAGCAGTCTTGGAGAGACAGCAACCGGGGAGCTGTTTTTT
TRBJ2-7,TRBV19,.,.,CASSAGRTYEQYF,TGTGCCAGTAGTGCGGGGAGAACTTACGAGCAGTACTTC
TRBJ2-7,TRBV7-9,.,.,CASSPIGTYEQYF,TGTGCCAGCAGCCCTATTGGGACCTACGAGCAGTACTTC
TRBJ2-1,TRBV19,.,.,CASSIDRNEQFF,TGTGCCAGTAGTATAGACCGCAATGAGCAGTTCTTC
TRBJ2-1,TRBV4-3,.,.,CASSQVRDFSYNEQFF,TGCGCCAGCAGCCAAGTCCGGGACTTCTCCTACAATGAGCAGTTCTTC